A single sample is the source of the 24 T cell receptor beta chains below, sequenced in a study of PD-L1 blockade in urothelial cancer (dated by TCRdb to about 2017). The sample's time point label, decoded: pretreatment peripheral blood. The library was generated by the immunoSEQ multiplex PCR assay. TCRdb limited this immuneACCESS table to in-frame rearrangements with V and J called. A share of clones is missing; checked studies link under half to unresolved V genes, and the rest is unexplained. Across this sample there are about 49,000 clones, with 70% to 80% seen only once. The ten top clones hold more than 9% of the sample. The specimen comprised PBMCs, sampled around atezolizumab (anti-PD-L1) treatment. The receptors shown here come from a man in his 70s with urothelial cancer.

The V call is TRBV28, the J call TRBJ2-7, with 7 bases lining up with TRBD2. From germline, CDR1 is MDHEN and CDR2 SYDVKM. With V trimmed by 7 bases and J by 6 bases, 6 bases remained unmatched. The CDR3 runs to 12 residues. CDR3 in DNA: TGTGCCAGCACTAGCGGTTGGTCCGAGCAGTACTTC. This sequence encodes CASTSGWSEQYF.

This chain links TRBV27 with TRBJ2-7; TRBD1 aligns across 8 bases. V shed 2 bases and J 3 bases; nucleotides not matched to a gene: 6. This CDR3 has 15 amino acids. Germline V lookup: CDR1 MNHEY, CDR2 SMNVEV (reference sequence). This chain's CDR3 is CASSLKGQEIYEQYF. CDR3 nucleotides: TGTGCCAGCAGTTTAAAGGGACAGGAGATCTACGAGCAGTACTTC.

This chain links TRBV18 with TRBJ2-6; the match to TRBD2 covers 8 bases. J lost 4 bases, V lost 0 bases, and 8 bases had no gene match. CDR3 length equals 18 residues. The germline CDR1 and CDR2 sequences are KGHSH and LQKENI. The CDR3 region has the DNA TGTGCCAGCTCACCACCGGGACTAGTCTCGATGGGGGCCAACGTCCTGACTTTC. It encodes CASSPPGLVSMGANVLTF. The variable domain in full, with the rest retrieved from reference TRBV18 and TRBJ2-6, is NAGVMQNPRHLVRRRGQEARLRCSPMKGHSHVYWYRQLPEEGLKFMVYLQKENIIDESGMPKERFSAEFPKEGPSILRIQQVVRGDSAAYFCASSPPGLVSMGANVLTFGAGSRLTVL.

V gene TRBV2 combines with J gene TRBJ2-1; 9 bases line up with TRBD2. Unmatched junction bases numbered 7, after V lost 6 bases and J lost 7 bases. The CDR3 length is 14 residues. Per the germline V gene, CDR1 is SNHLY and CDR2 is FYNNEI. The chain's CDR3 is CASRLTSGQNEQFF. The DNA for the CDR3 is TGTGCCAGCAGGCTGACTAGCGGACAAAATGAGCAGTTCTTC. The variable domain in full, with the rest retrieved from reference TRBV2 and TRBJ2-1, is EPEVTQTPSHQVTQMGQEVILRCVPISNHLYFYWYRQILGQKVEFLVSFYNNEISEKSEIFDDQFSVERPDGSNFTLKIRSTKLEDSAMYFCASRLTSGQNEQFFGPGTRLTVL.

This clone was detected once. The genes are TRBV29-1 and TRBJ2-5; 9 nucleotides align to TRBD1. V shed 8 bases and J 4 bases; nucleotides not matched to a gene: 5. The V gene's germline CDR1 is SQVTM and CDR2 ANQGSEA. CDR3 size: 12 residues. The CDR3, as DNA: TGCAGCATTCGACAGGGGGGAGAGACCCAGTACTTC. Translating it yields CSIRQGGETQYF.

The chain couples TRBV6-6 to TRBJ2-5, with 7 nucleotides matching TRBD1. Germline CDR1 reads MNHNY; CDR2 reads SVGAGI (reference sequence). This CDR3 is 15 amino acids long. Trimming cost V 0 bases and J 7 bases; bases outside gene matches: 8. In DNA, the CDR3 is TGTGCCAGCAGTTACTCGGAAGGGGGCAGGGGGACCCAGTACTTC. Translation: CASSYSEGGRGTQYF.

The V gene is TRBV18, the J gene TRBJ2-7; no clear D. The CDR3 is 11 residues long. CDR1 KGHSH and CDR2 LQKENI come from the germline V gene. The V gene lost 4 bases and the J gene lost 5 bases, with 6 bases spanning the gap. The CDR3 reads CASSRSDEQYF. In DNA form, the CDR3 reads TGTGCCAGCTCACGGAGCGACGAGCAGTACTTC.

The CDR3 reads CAWSASSGLAYEQYF. DNA for the CDR3: TGTGCCTGGAGTGCCTCCTCGGGACTAGCCTACGAGCAGTACTTC. The V and J genes are TRBV30 and TRBJ2-7; 8 positions agree with TRBD2. This CDR3 spans 15 amino acids. The junction had 7 bases not matched to a gene; V was cut back by 1 base and J by 2 bases. CDR1 GTSNPN and CDR2 SVGIG come from the germline V gene (reference sequence).

The J gene is TRBJ2-1, the V gene TRBV4-1, with 7 positions matching TRBD2. CDR1 and CDR2 from the germline V gene are MGHRA and YSYEKL. The length of the CDR3 is 17 residues. The trim removed 0 bases at V and 0 bases at J, leaving 5 bases unmatched. The CDR3 is CASSQDSGGSSYNEQFF. The CDR3 region has the DNA TGCGCCAGCAGCCAAGACTCGGGCGGGAGCTCCTACAATGAGCAGTTCTTC.

This rearrangement joins TRBV30 to TRBJ2-2; 10 positions agree with TRBD2. This CDR3 has 15 amino acids. Per germline, CDR1 GTSNPN and CDR2 SVGIG (reference sequence). J was trimmed by 5 bases and V by 4 bases; bases with no gene match: 7. DNA of the CDR3: TGTGCCTGGATGCTAGCGGGAGAGGGAACCGGGGAGCTGTTTTTT. It is translated as CAWMLAGEGTGELFF.

This clone was picked up one time. The CDR3 spells CASSTGLQREQYF. The CDR3 DNA follows: TGTGCCAGCAGCACGGGACTGCAACGCGAGCAGTACTTC. V and J are TRBV11-2 and TRBJ2-7; maybe TRBD2 (6 bases). This CDR3 region has 13 residues. CDR1 and CDR2 from the germline V gene are SGHAT and FQNNGV. V lost 5 bases and J 6 bases, leaving 14 bases between the germline ends.

This chain connects TRBV5-1 to TRBJ2-2; the match to TRBD2 covers 11 bases. The CDR3 contains 17 residues. V was clipped by 2 bases and J by 1 base; unmatched bases: 4. Germline V gives CDR1 SGHRS, CDR2 YFSETQ. The CDR3 DNA follows: TGCGCCAGCAGCTTCGGGACTAGCGGAGAGAACACCGGGGAGCTGTTTTTT. Amino acids: CASSFGTSGENTGELFF.

The V call is TRBV6-1, the J call TRBJ2-1, with a weak D call TRBD1 (5 bases). The germline V gene has CDR1 MNHNS and CDR2 SASEGT. This CDR3 contains 13 residues. Trimming shortened V by 3 bases and J by 9 bases, and 12 bases separated the two germline ends. In nucleotides, the CDR3 is TGTGCCAGCAGTGATACAGGAGTAGGTGAGCAGTTCTTC. Translating gives CASSDTGVGEQFF.

This rearrangement joins TRBV27 to TRBJ2-5, with 8 bases fitting TRBD1. The germline V gene encodes CDR1 MNHEY and CDR2 SMNVEV (reference sequence). The CDR3 is made up of 16 amino acids. The J segment lost 3 bases and the V segment lost 6 bases, leaving 12 bases of the junction unmatched. The CDR3 region is CASSGWTGNRKETQYF. CDR3 nucleotide sequence: TGTGCCAGCAGCGGGTGGACAGGGAACAGGAAAGAGACCCAGTACTTC.

The chain uses TRBV6-1 and TRBJ2-7; tentative D call: TRBD2 (5 bases). Germline CDR1 reads MNHNS; CDR2 reads SASEGT. The CDR3 contains 16 residues. V gave up 2 bases and J gave up 2 bases, with 16 bases separating them. The CDR3 sequence: CASSERLGEGTYEQYF. In nucleotides, the CDR3 is TGTGCCAGCAGTGAACGGTTGGGTGAGGGCACCTACGAGCAGTACTTC.

The chain couples TRBV4-1 to TRBJ2-5; 14 bases are a match to TRBD2. Trimming removed 1 base from V and 5 bases from J; junction bases left unmatched: 0. Germline V gene sequence: CDR1 MGHRA, CDR2 YSYEKL. The CDR3 spans 15 residues. The CDR3: CASSQGLAGGETQYF. In nucleotides, the CDR3 is TGCGCCAGCAGCCAAGGACTAGCGGGAGGGGAGACCCAGTACTTC.

The rearrangement uses TRBV11-3 and TRBJ2-1; 13 positions agree with TRBD2. Trimming removed 3 bases from V and 10 bases from J; junction bases left unmatched: 6. CDR3 length equals 15 residues. The V gene's germline CDR1 is SGHNT and CDR2 YENEEA. This CDR3 reads CASSFSGLAGDEQFF. The CDR3 DNA sequence: TGTGCCAGCAGCTTCTCAGGACTAGCGGGAGACGAGCAGTTCTTC.

This clone appeared a single time. The V gene is TRBV19, the J gene TRBJ2-3, with 8 bases that match TRBD2. This CDR3 comprises 15 residues. CDR1 is LNHDA and CDR2 is SQIVND in the germline V gene (reference sequence). J gave up 6 bases and V 5 bases, and 10 bases lay outside the gene matches. The CDR3 nucleotides read TGTGCCAGTAGTTTTAGCGGGATAAGAAGCGATACGCAGTATTTT. Protein: CASSFSGIRSDTQYF. The whole variable domain, remainder taken from reference TRBV19 and TRBJ2-3, is DGGITQSPKYLFRKEGQNVTLSCEQNLNHDAMYWYRQDPGQGLRLIYYSQIVNDFQKGDIAEGYSVSREKKESFPLTVTSAQKNPTAFYLCASSFSGIRSDTQYFGPGTRLTVL.

The chain couples TRBV11-2 to TRBJ2-1; possible D gene TRBD2, 6 bases. V dropped 2 bases and J dropped 9 bases, with 11 bases sitting between them. The CDR3 has 13 amino acids. Germline CDR1 SGHAT, CDR2 FQNNGV. The DNA of the CDR3 is TGTGCCAGCAGCTTACAGCGGGCAGTTGAGCAGTTCTTC. This translates into CASSLQRAVEQFF.

The V call is TRBV9, the J call TRBJ2-3; D is undetermined. CDR1 and CDR2 from the germline V gene are SGDLS and YYNGEE. V lost 3 bases to trimming and J lost 0 bases, with 5 bases between them. There are 13 residues in the CDR3. CDR3 in amino acids: CASSATSTDTQYF. Written as DNA, the CDR3 is TGTGCCAGCAGCGCCACTAGCACAGATACGCAGTATTTT.

In this sample, this clone turned up a few times. The chain recombines TRBV30 with TRBJ2-7; 7 positions match TRBD2. Germline loops: CDR1 GTSNPN, CDR2 SVGIG (reference sequence). The CDR3 extends over 17 amino acids. J gave up 2 bases and V 2 bases, and 15 bases lay outside the gene matches. CDR3 sequence (DNA): TGTGCCTGGAGTCCCCGGAGTGTCCTAGCGGATACCTACGAGCAGTACTTC. Its translation is CAWSPRSVLADTYEQYF.

The V call is TRBV30, the J call TRBJ2-7, with TRBD2 as a possible D gene (7 bases). Trimming took 2 bases from V and 6 from J, leaving 20 bases between them. CDR3 length: 15 residues. Germline CDR1 is GTSNPN and CDR2 is SVGIG (reference sequence). DNA of the CDR3: TGTGCCTGGAGTCAGAACAGGGACGGGGGGAGCGAGCAGTACTTC. This codes for CAWSQNRDGGSEQYF.

The chain couples TRBV7-2 to TRBJ1-2; D perhaps matches TRBD1 (5 bases). V was clipped by 6 bases and J by 2 bases, with 13 bases between them. The CDR3 is 14 amino acids. Germline lookup yields CDR1 SGHTA and CDR2 FQGNSA. CDR3 residues: CASRDLTANYGYTF. DNA of the CDR3: TGTGCCAGCAGAGACTTGACAGCCAACTATGGCTACACCTTC.

J is TRBJ2-2 and V is TRBV4-2; 8 bases map to TRBD1. The CDR3 extends over 17 amino acids. From germline, CDR1 is LGHNA and CDR2 YNFKEQ. The ends lost 4 bases at V and 4 bases at J; junction bases unmatched: 11. CDR3 loop: CASSRDQGAEGTGELFF. As DNA, the CDR3 is TGTGCCAGCAGCCGCGACCAGGGGGCTGAGGGCACCGGGGAGCTGTTTTTT.